This TCR beta chain was obtained from a study of blood T cell repertoires in COVID-19. Across the study: COVID-19 samples collected from the United States, Italy and Spain covered acute and convalescent phases. T cells, B-cell-depleted T cells, or PBMCs supplied cDNA or gDNA.

Libraries were prepared by immunoSEQ multiplex PCR; TCRdb keeps only in-frame clonotypes and omits some of them. Of hundreds of thousands of clones in the sample, roughly 86% were seen once. This clone came up once. Germline lookup yields CDR1 SGDLS and CDR2 YYNGEE. V dropped 1 base and J dropped 9; count of bases not matched to a gene: 12. The CDR3 sequence is 17 residues long. The clonotype was recovered from a man in his sixties or seventies with acute or convalescent COVID-19. The V gene is TRBV9, the J gene TRBJ2-2, with 10 bases identical to TRBD2. The sample was peripheral blood. Here the CDR3 reads CASSVFSSGLAIRELFF. The CDR3 bases are TGTGCCAGCAGCGTATTCTCTTCGGGACTAGCGATCCGGGAGCTGTTTTTT.